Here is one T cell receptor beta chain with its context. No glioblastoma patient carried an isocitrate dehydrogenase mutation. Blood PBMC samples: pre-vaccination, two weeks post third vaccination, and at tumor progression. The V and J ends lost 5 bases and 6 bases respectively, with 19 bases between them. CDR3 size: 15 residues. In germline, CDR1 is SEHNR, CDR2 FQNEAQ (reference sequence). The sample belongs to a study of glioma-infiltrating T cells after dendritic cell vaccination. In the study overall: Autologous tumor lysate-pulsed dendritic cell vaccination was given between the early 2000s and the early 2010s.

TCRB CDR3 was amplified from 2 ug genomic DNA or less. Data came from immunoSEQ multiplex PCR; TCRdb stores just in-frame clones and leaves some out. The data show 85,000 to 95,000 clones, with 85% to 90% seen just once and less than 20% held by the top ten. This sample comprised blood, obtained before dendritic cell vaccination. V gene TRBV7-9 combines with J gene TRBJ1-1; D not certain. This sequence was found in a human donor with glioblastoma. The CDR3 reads CASSQPGDGRAEAFF. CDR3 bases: TGTGCCAGCAGCCAACCCGGTGACGGGAGAGCTGAAGCTTTCTTT.